This TCR beta chain emerged from a study of Graves' ophthalmopathy and Graves' hyperthyroidism. The wider study: At the time of initial diagnosis and before any treatment, peripheral blood was collected.

In this sample, this clonotype turned up many times. Its specificity is not known. RNA transcripts were the template, and TCR beta CDR3 regions were amplified from them. Second-round multiplex PCR came after first-round RT-PCR with HTBI primers. Using its own MiXCR run on the multiplex PCR reads, TCRdb lists one record per CDR3 protein. The sample lists some 210,000 distinct CDR3 sequences; 25% to 30% were seen once. Study-level findings and limits: It was with roughly 71% sensitivity and approximately 75% specificity that the model predicted ophthalmopathy progression.

V gave up 7 bases and J gave up 6 bases, with 12 bases separating them. The germline CDR1 and CDR2 sequences are MNHEY and SVGEGT. This CDR3 is built from 12 residues. The sequenced sample consisted of peripheral blood. The source of this sequence is a man aged 50-59 years with Graves' ophthalmopathy. The V call is TRBV6-2 or TRBV6-3, the J call TRBJ2-5; D perhaps matches TRBD2 (5 bases). The CDR3 DNA follows: TGTGCCAGCAACCGGGGAAGGCAGACCCAGTACTTC. Its translation is CASNRGRQTQYF.